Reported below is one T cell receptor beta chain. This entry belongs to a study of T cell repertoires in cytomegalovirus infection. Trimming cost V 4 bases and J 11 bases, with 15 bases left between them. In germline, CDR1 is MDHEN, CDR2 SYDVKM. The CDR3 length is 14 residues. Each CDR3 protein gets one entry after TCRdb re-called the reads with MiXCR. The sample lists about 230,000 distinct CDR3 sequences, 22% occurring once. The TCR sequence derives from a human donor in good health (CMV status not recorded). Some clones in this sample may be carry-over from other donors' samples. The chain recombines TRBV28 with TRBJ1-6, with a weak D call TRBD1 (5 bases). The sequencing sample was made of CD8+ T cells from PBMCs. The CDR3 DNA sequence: TGTGCCAGCAGTTCCTATGAGGGGCAGGCACCCCTCCACTTT. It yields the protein CASSSYEGQAPLHF.